The 2 T cell receptor beta chains presented below share a single source sample, sequenced in a study of shared clonotypes between healthy human individuals. TCRdb's copy holds only in-frame clones and misses some; the assay was immunoSEQ multiplex PCR. Of 2 million to 2.5 million clones listed, roughly 93% are singletons. Sequencing was performed on naive CD4+ T cells from PBMCs. Subset denoted: CD45RA+ positively selected. The receptors shown here come from a man aged 18-30 years in good health. Some clones in this sample may be carry-over from other donors' samples.

The chain uses TRBV7-9 and TRBJ2-2, with D possibly being TRBD2 (6 bases). This CDR3 is built from 16 residues. Germline CDR1 is SEHNR and CDR2 is FQNEAQ (reference sequence). Between the trimmed V and J ends, which lost 0 bases and 4 bases, there was a span of 12 bases. The CDR3 reads CASSLASAGSTGELFF. The CDR3 DNA sequence: TGTGCCAGCAGCTTAGCGAGCGCGGGAAGCACCGGGGAGCTGTTTTTT.

The chain couples TRBV28 to TRBJ2-5; a possible D gene is TRBD1 (6 bases). Germline V gene sequence: CDR1 MDHEN, CDR2 SYDVKM. V was cut by 3 bases and J by 2 bases, with 7 bases left in between. CDR3 length: 13 residues. The CDR3 DNA is TGTGCCAGCAGTTTCGGGACACAAGAGACCCAGTACTTC. This encodes CASSFGTQETQYF.